The 20 T cell receptor beta chains listed next were all sequenced from one sample in a study of T cell repertoires in cytomegalovirus infection. TCRdb passed the reads through MiXCR, listing each CDR3 protein once. The data contain approximately 280,000 distinct CDR3 sequences, 22% of them seen just once; the ten biggest clones take up about 21%. Antigens for these TCRs are unknown. Material: cultured PBMCs, obtained from culture after CMV antigen stimulation. All receptors derive from a human donor in good health (CMV status not recorded). Some clones in this sample may be carry-over from other donors' samples.

This clonotype was seen just once. Germline is not matched at one junction end, which may reflect a read error. This rearrangement joins TRBV11-2 to TRBJ1-5; perhaps TRBD1 as D (6 bases). The length of the CDR3 is 17 residues. Germline assignment: CDR1 SGHAT and CDR2 FQNNGV. The CDR3 region is CASSPHPSGANNQPQHF. DNA for the CDR3: TGCGCCAGCAGCCCCCACCCCTCGGGGGCAAACAATCAGCCCCAGCATTTT.

The J gene is TRBJ2-7, the V gene TRBV7-3; 7 bases map to TRBD1. CDR1 and CDR2 (germline): SGHTA, FQGTGA. J lost 3 bases, V lost 5 bases, and 7 bases had no gene match. The CDR3 has 14 amino acids. CDR3: CASSPRTGFYEQYV. The CDR3 DNA is TGTGCCAGCAGCCCACGGACAGGCTTCTACGAGCAGTACGTC.

This clonotype was seen a few times. V gene TRBV7-2 combines with J gene TRBJ1-2; 10 bases fit TRBD1. The CDR3 sequence is 16 residues long. Germline V CDR1 and CDR2: SGHTA, FQGNSA. V shed 5 bases, J shed 1 base, and the junction held 7 bases outside the gene matches. The CDR3 DNA sequence: TGTGCCAGCAGCCTTGGGACAGGGGCCATTAACTATGGCTACACCTTC. Translated: CASSLGTGAINYGYTF.

V gene TRBV2 combines with J gene TRBJ2-7, with D maybe TRBD2 (6 bases). Germline CDR1 SNHLY, CDR2 FYNNEI. This CDR3 comprises 13 residues. The germline V and J ends were trimmed by 8 bases and 0 bases, with 11 bases remaining between them. The CDR3 region has the DNA TGTGCCAGCTTGGGGGACTCCTCCTACGAGCAGTACTTC. This gives the protein CASLGDSSYEQYF.

This clonotype was seen a handful of times. The chain carries TRBV2 and TRBJ2-7, with a weak D call TRBD2 (6 bases). This CDR3 comprises 13 residues. Looked up from germline, CDR1 is SNHLY and CDR2 is FYNNEI. Trimming left V 6 bases short and J 2 bases short, with 11 bases between. CDR3 sequence: CASRRGLAYEQYF. As DNA, the CDR3 is TGTGCCAGCAGGCGGGGACTCGCCTACGAGCAGTACTTC.

This clonotype has at least ten counts. The V and J genes are TRBV7-2 and TRBJ1-4; 7 bases line up with TRBD1. The V and J ends lost 3 bases and 4 bases, in that order; junction bases with no gene match: 11. This CDR3 is 17 amino acids long. Germline values: CDR1 SGHTA, CDR2 FQGNSA. CDR3: CASSFSLRQGYNEKLFF. CDR3 nucleotides: TGTGCCAGCAGCTTCTCACTTCGACAGGGTTATAATGAAAAACTGTTTTTT.

V and J are TRBV20-1 and TRBJ2-3; 8 nucleotides match TRBD2. CDR1 is DFQATT and CDR2 is SNEGSKA in the germline V gene (reference sequence). This CDR3 has 15 amino acids. The trim removed 3 bases at V and 4 bases at J, leaving 9 bases unmatched. The DNA for the CDR3 is TGCAGTGCTAGCGGCGGGAGGCCTTTGGCAGATACGCAGTATTTT. Amino acid sequence: CSASGGRPLADTQYF.

This clonotype was counted between two and nine times. The chain employs TRBV7-2 and TRBJ1-1; no clear D. Germline V lookup: CDR1 SGHTA, CDR2 FQGNSA. This CDR3 has 12 residues. V was shortened by 2 bases and J by 1 base, with 2 bases between the two germline ends. CDR3 DNA sequence: TGTGCCAGCAGCTTATGGAACACTGAAGCTTTCTTT. It codes for CASSLWNTEAFF.

This clonotype has just a few counts. The chain carries TRBV19 and TRBJ2-7, with TRBD2 matching 7 bases. The CDR3 is made up of 14 amino acids. Trimming at V came to 4 bases and at J to 3 bases, leaving 6 bases not matched to a gene. Germline V gene sequence: CDR1 LNHDA, CDR2 SQIVND (reference sequence). The CDR3 loop is CASSKQAGDYEQYF. In nucleotides, the CDR3 is TGTGCCAGTAGTAAACAGGCGGGAGACTACGAGCAGTACTTC. The whole variable domain, filled in from reference TRBV19 and TRBJ2-7, reads DGGITQSPKYLFRKEGQNVTLSCEQNLNHDAMYWYRQDPGQGLRLIYYSQIVNDFQKGDIAEGYSVSREKKESFPLTVTSAQKNPTAFYLCASSKQAGDYEQYFGPGTRLTVT.

This clonotype was counted a few times. The rearrangement uses TRBV29-1 and TRBJ2-1; D unresolved. With 4 bases removed from V and 5 bases from J, the gap between germline ends came to 9 bases. Germline assignment: CDR1 SQVTM and CDR2 ANQGSEA. CDR3 size: 12 residues. CDR3 residues: CSVGNRDNEQFF. The CDR3, as DNA: TGCAGCGTTGGTAACCGAGACAATGAGCAGTTCTTC.

This clonotype was detected ten times or more. The rearrangement joins TRBV27 to TRBJ2-5, with D hard to call. Deletions cut 3 bases from V and 3 bases from J, with 11 bases between. Germline V gene lookup returns CDR1 MNHEY and CDR2 SMNVEV (reference sequence). This CDR3 comprises 14 residues. CDR3 nucleotide sequence: TGTGCCAGCAGTTTTACGGCGGCTGAAGAGACCCAGTACTTC. Translating it yields CASSFTAAEETQYF.

This clonotype was observed at least ten times. The genes are TRBV2 and TRBJ1-1; D uncertain. V lost 5 bases and J lost 1, with 5 bases in between. Germline V gene data show CDR1 as SNHLY and CDR2 as FYNNEI. The CDR3 contains 12 residues. The CDR3 loop is CASSHRNTEAFF. The CDR3 DNA follows: TGTGCCAGCAGTCACAGGAACACTGAAGCTTTCTTT.

The sample holds a few counts of this clonotype. V gene TRBV6-5 combines with J gene TRBJ1-5; D gene unclear. There are 14 residues in the CDR3. Germline CDR1 MNHEY, CDR2 SVGAGI. The V end was cut by 2 bases, the J end by 1 base, with 6 bases between. For the CDR3, the DNA is TGTGCCAGCAGTTACGCTAGGAGCAATCAGCCCCAGCATTTT. Protein product: CASSYARSNQPQHF.

This clonotype has at least ten counts. The chain links TRBV29-1 to TRBJ1-5, with D unresolved. This CDR3 is 14 amino acids long. The V gene lost 4 bases and the J gene lost 3 bases, with 13 bases spanning the gap. The V gene's germline CDR1 is SQVTM and CDR2 ANQGSEA. The DNA of the CDR3 is TGCAGCGTTGCGAATTGGGGTTTCAATCAGCCCCAGCATTTT. Translating gives CSVANWGFNQPQHF.

The gene calls are TRBV19 and TRBJ1-5; 9 bases match TRBD1. This CDR3 is 16 amino acids long. The trim removed 5 bases at V and 7 bases at J, leaving 12 bases unmatched. Germline V lookup: CDR1 LNHDA, CDR2 SQIVND (reference sequence). The CDR3 sequence is CASSLKRDRARQPQHF. The DNA for the CDR3 is TGTGCCAGTAGTCTGAAACGGGACAGGGCGCGCCAGCCCCAGCATTTT.

This rearrangement joins TRBV6-4 to TRBJ2-3, with TRBD2 as a possible D gene (5 bases). Trimming cost V 6 bases and J 3 bases, with 19 bases left between them. The CDR3 consists of 16 residues. CDR1 and CDR2 (germline): MRHNA, SNTAGT. The CDR3 reads CASRELDPLGTDTQYF. DNA of the CDR3: TGTGCCAGCAGGGAACTAGATCCCCTGGGGACAGATACGCAGTATTTT.

A few counts support this clonotype. The chain links TRBV6-2 or TRBV6-3 to TRBJ2-1; 7 bases line up with TRBD2. The CDR3 runs to 14 residues. The germline V gene has CDR1 MNHEY and CDR2 SVGEGT. V shed 7 bases, J shed 3 bases, and the junction held 6 bases outside the gene matches. CDR3 sequence (DNA): TGTGCCAGCATCGGGACTAATAACTACAATGAGCAGTTCTTC. Its translation is CASIGTNNYNEQFF.

This clonotype has at least ten counts. V usage is TRBV6-5 and J usage is TRBJ2-2; D unresolved. Trimming shortened V by 0 bases and J by 6 bases, and 8 bases separated the two germline ends. Germline assignment: CDR1 MNHEY and CDR2 SVGAGI. CDR3 length: 14 residues. The CDR3 nucleotides are TGTGCCAGCAGTTACTCGACCGGCCCCGGGGAGCTGTTTTTT. This sequence encodes CASSYSTGPGELFF.

In this sample, this clonotype turned up a few times. The chain combines TRBV12-3 or TRBV12-4 with TRBJ2-3; D call uncertain. This CDR3 is 14 amino acids long. The V end was cut by 7 bases, the J end by 0 bases, with 11 bases between. CDR3 in DNA: TGTGCCAGCACCGAGATGGGTAGCACAGATACGCAGTATTTT. This encodes CASTEMGSTDTQYF.

This clonotype was picked up a small number of times. This chain joins TRBV12-3 or TRBV12-4 and TRBJ1-4; D remains unclear. Trimming left V 1 base short and J 3 bases short, with 12 bases between. The CDR3 sequence is 16 residues long. CDR3 in amino acids: CASSLVPSPANEKLFF. CDR3 in DNA: TGTGCCAGCAGTTTAGTTCCCTCCCCGGCTAATGAAAAACTGTTTTTT.